These T cell receptor beta chains were read from a single sample in a study of T cells in Graves' hyperthyroidism and ophthalmopathy. TCRdb reprocessed the multiplex PCR reads with MiXCR, giving one entry per CDR3 protein. The sample contains roughly 350,000 distinct CDR3 sequences, about 15% of which appear only once. Sequencing was carried out using blood. These receptors were obtained from a woman in her twenties or thirties with Graves' ophthalmopathy. The CDR3 runs from the conserved cysteine through the conserved F or W. D genes are given only for firm matches. A clone size is listed for some rows: how often the clone was seen (once, few, many), or a class if it is expanded.

many,TRBV27,NA,TRBJ2-1,CASSPRVLGEQFF,TGTGCCAGCAGTCCTAGGGTACTGGGTGAGCAGTTCTTC
many,TRBV5-6,NA,TRBJ1-1,CASSVLGTEAFF,TGTGCCAGCAGCGTCCTGGGCACTGAAGCTTTCTTT
many,TRBV6-2/TRBV6-3,TRBD1,TRBJ2-1,CASSWGQGDEQFF,TGTGCCAGCAGTTGGGGACAGGGTGATGAGCAGTTCTTC
few,TRBV12-3/TRBV12-4,NA,TRBJ1-4,CASTRTGYYEKLFF,TGTGCCAGCACCCGCACAGGGTATTATGAAAAACTGTTTTTT
once,TRBV28,TRBD1,TRBJ2-6,CASSSLTGGYRSGANVLTF,TGTGCCAGCAGTTCCTTGACAGGGGGCTATCGCTCTGGGGCCAACGTCCTGACTTTC
many,TRBV28,NA,TRBJ1-5,CASSSSHLGRNQPQHF,TGTGCCAGCAGTTCTAGCCACCTGGGCCGCAATCAGCCCCAGCATTTT
many,TRBV7-9,TRBD1,TRBJ1-2,CASTRQGGSYGYTF,TGTGCCAGCACGCGACAGGGAGGTAGCTATGGCTACACCTTC
many,TRBV7-8,TRBD1,TRBJ2-4,CASSDGTVNIQYF,TGTGCCAGCAGCGACGGGACAGTAAACATTCAGTACTTC
many,TRBV20-1,NA,TRBJ2-7,CSARDLGGGRRLEQYF,TGCAGTGCTAGAGATCTTGGCGGGGGCCGACGTCTGGAGCAGTACTTC
NA,TRBV10-3,NA,TRBJ2-5,CAIKEGGPGGETQYF,TGTGCCATCAAGGAGGGGGGGCCCGGGGGAGAGACCCAGTACTTC
many,TRBV28,TRBD2,TRBJ2-5,CASSPGGLAGGSVYF,TGTGCCAGCAGTCCCGGTGGGCTAGCGGGGGGCTCAGTCTACTTC
NA,TRBV15,NA,TRBJ1-4,CATSKQVSTTNEKLFF,TGTGCCACCAGCAAACAGGTTTCCACAACTAATGAAAAACTGTTTTTT
many,TRBV5-6,NA,TRBJ1-5,CASSYRSDQPQHF,TGTGCCAGCAGCTACCGGTCAGATCAGCCCCAGCATTTT
NA,TRBV6-2/TRBV6-3,NA,TRBJ2-7,CASTLLTDYEQYF,TGTGCCAGCACCTTACTGACAGACTACGAGCAGTACTTC
few,TRBV7-9,TRBD2,TRBJ2-1,CASSSSGGSLLEQFF,TGTGCCAGCAGCTCTAGCGGGGGGAGCCTTTTGGAGCAGTTCTTC
NA,TRBV20-1,NA,TRBJ2-2,CSARRAGGGELFF,TGCAGTGCTCGGAGGGCCGGGGGCGGGGAGCTGTTTTTT
many,TRBV10-1,TRBD1,TRBJ1-1,CASSEGTGNTEAFF,TGTGCCAGCAGTGAAGGGACAGGGAACACTGAAGCTTTCTTT
many,TRBV18,NA,TRBJ1-1,CASSGENTEAFF,TGTGCCAGCTCGGGAGAGAACACTGAAGCTTTCTTT
NA,TRBV9,NA,TRBJ2-7,CASSASKDIYKQYF,TGTGCCAGCAGCGCATCCAAGGACATCTACAAGCAGTACTTC
many,TRBV30,NA,TRBJ2-7,CAWSIGGGGQYF,TGTGCCTGGAGTATCGGAGGGGGGGGGCAGTACTTC
many,TRBV20-1,NA,TRBJ2-5,CSARDWETQYF,TGCAGTGCTAGAGATTGGGAGACCCAGTACTTC
few,TRBV6-4,TRBD2,TRBJ2-2,CASSQLAGGQNTGELFF,TGTGCCAGCAGCCAACTAGCGGGGGGACAGAACACCGGGGAGCTGTTTTTT
NA,TRBV5-4,TRBD1,TRBJ1-4,CASSQKGQGYEKLFF,TGTGCCAGCAGCCAAAAGGGACAGGGGTACGAAAAACTGTTTTTT
NA,TRBV15,TRBD1,TRBJ1-2,CATSRFRDRGKGNYGCTF,TGTGCCACCAGCAGATTCCGGGACAGGGGAAAAGGGAACTATGGCTGCACCTTC
few,TRBV19,NA,TRBJ2-1,CASSIGWNEQFF,TGTGCCAGTAGTATTGGGTGGAATGAGCAGTTCTTC
few,TRBV12-3/TRBV12-4,TRBD1,TRBJ1-2,CASSGGYTGYTF,TGTGCCAGTTCAGGGGGCTATACGGGCTACACCTTC
many,TRBV4-2,NA,TRBJ1-5,CASSREDGFNQPQHF,TGTGCCAGCAGCCGGGAGGACGGTTTCAATCAGCCCCAGCATTTT
many,TRBV12-3/TRBV12-4,TRBD2,TRBJ2-1,CASSLILRGGNNEQFF,TGTGCCAGCAGTTTGATTCTCCGGGGGGGCAACAATGAGCAGTTCTTC
many,TRBV7-2,NA,TRBJ1-2,CASSFHQADGYTF,TGTGCCAGCAGCTTCCACCAGGCTGATGGCTACACCTTC
few,TRBV5-4,NA,TRBJ1-2,CASSLAVGGTRRSNYGYTF,TGTGCCAGCAGCTTGGCCGTGGGCGGAACCCGGCGGTCTAACTATGGCTACACCTTC
many,TRBV6-5,TRBD2,TRBJ2-3,CASSYSIAGGTDTQYF,TGTGCCAGCAGTTACTCGATAGCGGGAGGCACAGATACGCAGTATTTT
NA,TRBV6-6,NA,TRBJ2-4,CASSYSSRGVSDKNIQYF,TGTGCCAGCAGTTACTCGAGTAGAGGGGTGAGCGACAAAAACATTCAGTACTTC
many,TRBV7-2,NA,TRBJ2-1,CASRQTGSAYNEQFF,TGTGCCAGCAGACAAACAGGTTCGGCCTACAATGAGCAGTTCTTC
NA,TRBV7-8,TRBD1,TRBJ1-3,CASSQQTGAVGNTIYF,TGTGCCAGCAGCCAACAAACAGGGGCAGTGGGAAACACCATATATTTT
NA,TRBV27,NA,TRBJ1-5,CASSLYPTHSNQPQHF,TGTGCCAGCAGTTTGTACCCGACCCATAGCAATCAGCCCCAGCATTTT
many,TRBV6-5,NA,TRBJ2-7,CASSYLRDEQYF,TGTGCCAGCAGTTACTTGAGAGACGAGCAGTACTTC
few,TRBV7-2,NA,TRBJ2-3,CASSLISGTVRRDTQYF,TGTGCCAGCAGCTTAATTTCAGGGACCGTGAGGAGGGATACGCAGTATTTT
NA,TRBV7-6,TRBD2,TRBJ2-1,CASSLDFLAGGNEQFF,TGTGCCAGCAGCTTAGATTTCCTAGCGGGGGGGAATGAGCAGTTCTTC
many,TRBV11-3,NA,TRBJ1-6,CASSLGLLRYNSPLHF,TGTGCCAGCAGCTTAGGGCTATTGCGTTATAATTCACCCCTCCACTTT
many,TRBV11-2,TRBD1,TRBJ2-5,CASSPPDRVGETQYF,TGTGCCAGCAGCCCACCCGACAGGGTTGGAGAGACCCAGTACTTC
NA,TRBV6-1,TRBD2,TRBJ2-5,CASSYRAGGRETQYF,TGTGCCAGCAGTTACCGAGCGGGGGGGCGAGAGACCCAGTACTTC
many,TRBV6-1,NA,TRBJ2-3,CASSEAPRDTQYF,TGTGCCAGCAGTGAAGCGCCTAGAGATACGCAGTATTTT
many,TRBV7-6,NA,TRBJ2-5,CASSLDGGQETQYF,TGTGCCAGCAGCTTAGACGGGGGACAAGAGACCCAGTACTTC
NA,TRBV7-2,TRBD2,TRBJ2-7,CASSHIEKPSGGDSYEQYF,TGCGCCAGCAGCCACATCGAGAAGCCTAGCGGGGGGGACTCCTACGAGCAGTACTTC
many,TRBV11-2,NA,TRBJ2-2,CASSLKGTGELFF,TGTGCCAGCAGCTTAAAGGGTACCGGGGAGCTGTTTTTT
many,TRBV5-1,NA,TRBJ1-2,CASSLAAQTYGYTF,TGCGCCAGCAGCTTGGCCGCGCAGACCTATGGCTACACCTTC
many,TRBV20-1,NA,TRBJ1-5,CSATPVRFGNQPQHF,TGCAGTGCCACTCCAGTTCGTTTTGGCAATCAGCCCCAGCATTTT
many,TRBV18,NA,TRBJ1-3,CASSPRRDLGNTIYF,TGTGCCAGCTCACCCCGACGGGACCTTGGAAACACCATATATTTT
NA,TRBV2,TRBD2,TRBJ2-1,CASRVRGAYNEQFF,TGTGCCAGCAGGGTCCGGGGGGCCTACAATGAGCAGTTCTTC
many,TRBV12-3/TRBV12-4,TRBD1,TRBJ1-5,CASSANRGRGNQPQHF,TGTGCCAGCAGTGCCAACAGGGGGCGAGGAAATCAGCCCCAGCATTTT
many,TRBV12-3/TRBV12-4,NA,TRBJ2-1,CASSLGANWNEQFF,TGTGCCAGCAGTTTAGGGGCGAATTGGAATGAGCAGTTCTTC
many,TRBV6-1,TRBD1,TRBJ2-3,CASSLTGGTDTQYF,TGTGCCAGCAGTTTAACAGGGGGCACAGATACGCAGTATTTT
many,TRBV7-9,TRBD2,TRBJ2-7,CASSSTTGTKVNLNF,TGTGCCAGCAGCTCAACGACCGGGACTAAAGTAAATCTGAACTTC
NA,TRBV20-1,NA,TRBJ2-2,CSAATRGTGGLFF,TGCAGTGCCGCGACCCGTGGCACCGGGGGGCTGTTTTTT